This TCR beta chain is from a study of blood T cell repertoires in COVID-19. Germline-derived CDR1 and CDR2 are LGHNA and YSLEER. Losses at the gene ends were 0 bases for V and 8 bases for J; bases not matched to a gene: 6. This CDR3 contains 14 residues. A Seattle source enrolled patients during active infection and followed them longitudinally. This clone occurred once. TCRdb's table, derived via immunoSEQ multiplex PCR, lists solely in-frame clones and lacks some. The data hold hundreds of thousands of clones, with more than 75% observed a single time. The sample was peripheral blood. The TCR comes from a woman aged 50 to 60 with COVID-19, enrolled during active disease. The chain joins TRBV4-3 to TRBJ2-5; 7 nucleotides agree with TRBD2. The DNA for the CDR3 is TGCGCCAGCAGCCAAGATCAGAGCGGGGTAACCCAGTACTTC. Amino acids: CASSQDQSGVTQYF.